This paragraph reports one T cell receptor (beta chain). The data stem from a study of cytomegalovirus exposure and HLA in healthy donors. The CDR3 totals 11 residues. Trimming removed 9 bases from V and 6 bases from J; junction bases left unmatched: 4. CDR1 is SNHLY and CDR2 is FYNNEI in the germline V gene. A multiplex PCR was run with 60 Vbeta primers and 13 Jbeta primers. Sequencing used immunoSEQ multiplex PCR; TCRdb keeps in-frame clones, though not all of them. This sample has 120,000 or so clones, with around 78% found just once. This rearrangement joins TRBV2 to TRBJ2-7; 8 nucleotides align to TRBD1. The sequence was obtained from a woman in her twenties or thirties in good health and CMV-seronegative. Material: PBMCs. The CDR3 region is CAREQGGEQYF. Here the CDR3 DNA reads TGTGCCAGAGAACAGGGGGGCGAGCAGTACTTC.